The rows below give T cell receptor beta chains drawn from one sample of a study of cytomegalovirus exposure and HLA in healthy donors. TCRdb keeps only in-frame clones here, not all; method: immunoSEQ multiplex PCR. The table lists 150,000 to 200,000 clones, 81% of them singletons, with about 1.8% in the top ten. The material sequenced was PBMCs. The origin of the receptors is a man aged 18-30 years in good health and CMV-seronegative. Both conserved end residues are part of each CDR3. Each record gives: D gene, V gene, J gene, clone size, CDR3 protein, CDR3 DNA. The D gene is left open where the match is weak. A clone size is listed for some rows: how often the clone was seen (once, few, many), or a class if it is expanded.

D gene: .
V gene: TRBV15
J gene: TRBJ1-2
clone size: once
CDR3 protein: CATSPTSLVYGYTF
CDR3 DNA: TGTGCCACCAGCCCGACTAGCTTAGTCTATGGCTACACCTTC

D gene: TRBD2
V gene: TRBV4-1
J gene: TRBJ2-3
clone size: .
CDR3 protein: CASSQVSIGGSTDTQYF
CDR3 DNA: TGCGCCAGCAGCCAAGTTTCTATCGGGGGGAGCACAGATACGCAGTATTTT

D gene: TRBD2
V gene: TRBV19
J gene: TRBJ2-2
clone size: .
CDR3 protein: CASRVRREGLNTGELFF
CDR3 DNA: TGTGCCAGTAGGGTCAGGCGGGAGGGCCTGAACACCGGGGAGCTGTTTTTT

D gene: .
V gene: TRBV6-5
J gene: TRBJ2-3
clone size: few
CDR3 protein: CASSRALGTDTQYF
CDR3 DNA: TGTGCCAGCAGTCGAGCATTGGGCACAGATACGCAGTATTTT

D gene: .
V gene: TRBV9
J gene: TRBJ1-1
clone size: .
CDR3 protein: CASSAHMVNTEAFF
CDR3 DNA: TGTGCCAGCAGCGCGCACATGGTGAACACTGAAGCTTTCTTT

D gene: .
V gene: TRBV29-1
J gene: TRBJ2-3
clone size: .
CDR3 protein: CSVVRGPLVGGVSTDTQYF
CDR3 DNA: TGCAGCGTTGTAAGGGGGCCTCTGGTCGGAGGGGTAAGCACAGATACGCAGTATTTT

D gene: TRBD1
V gene: TRBV13
J gene: TRBJ2-1
clone size: .
CDR3 protein: CASSSLDRGSYNEQFF
CDR3 DNA: TGTGCCAGCAGCTCATTGGACAGGGGGTCCTACAATGAGCAGTTCTTC

D gene: TRBD1
V gene: TRBV5-1
J gene: TRBJ2-1
clone size: .
CDR3 protein: CASRVGTGLRNEQFF
CDR3 DNA: TGCGCCAGCAGAGTCGGGACAGGTCTAAGAAATGAGCAGTTCTTC

D gene: TRBD2
V gene: TRBV5-1
J gene: TRBJ2-5
clone size: .
CDR3 protein: CASSFTSGGSQETQYF
CDR3 DNA: TGCGCCAGCAGCTTTACTAGCGGGGGAAGCCAAGAGACCCAGTACTTC

D gene: TRBD1
V gene: TRBV4-3
J gene: TRBJ2-7
clone size: .
CDR3 protein: CASSQGRGLREQYF
CDR3 DNA: TGCGCCAGCAGCCAAGGCAGGGGGCTGAGGGAGCAGTACTTC

D gene: .
V gene: TRBV7-9
J gene: TRBJ1-2
clone size: .
CDR3 protein: CSSSLISGGGGYGYTF
CDR3 DNA: TGTTCCAGCAGCTTAATCTCTGGAGGGGGGGGCTATGGCTACACCTTC

D gene: .
V gene: TRBV2
J gene: TRBJ2-5
clone size: .
CDR3 protein: CASTEEGTQYF
CDR3 DNA: TGTGCCAGCACCGAGGAAGGGACCCAGTACTTC

D gene: .
V gene: TRBV15
J gene: TRBJ2-3
clone size: .
CDR3 protein: CATSRQGWADTQYF
CDR3 DNA: TGTGCCACCAGCAGACAGGGGTGGGCAGATACGCAGTATTTT

D gene: TRBD1
V gene: TRBV18
J gene: TRBJ1-4
clone size: .
CDR3 protein: CASSLGTGKEKLFF
CDR3 DNA: TGTGCCAGCTCCCTCGGGACAGGGAAAGAAAAACTGTTTTTT

D gene: .
V gene: TRBV4-3
J gene: TRBJ2-1
clone size: .
CDR3 protein: CASSQEGASYNEQFF
CDR3 DNA: TGCGCCAGCAGCCAAGAGGGGGCTTCCTACAATGAGCAGTTCTTC

D gene: TRBD2
V gene: TRBV5-4
J gene: TRBJ2-5
clone size: .
CDR3 protein: CASSFSGGSQETQYF
CDR3 DNA: TGTGCCAGCAGCTTTAGCGGGGGGTCCCAAGAGACCCAGTACTTC

D gene: .
V gene: TRBV25-1
J gene: TRBJ1-1
clone size: .
CDR3 protein: CASSDTGGITEAFF
CDR3 DNA: TGTGCCAGCAGTGACACCGGAGGGATTACTGAAGCTTTCTTT

D gene: .
V gene: TRBV28
J gene: TRBJ1-6
clone size: .
CDR3 protein: CASSVSGNSPLHF
CDR3 DNA: TGTGCCAGCAGCGTAAGCGGTAATTCACCCCTCCACTTT

D gene: .
V gene: TRBV28
J gene: TRBJ1-5
clone size: .
CDR3 protein: CASSGWISNQPQHF
CDR3 DNA: TGTGCCAGCTCAGGGTGGATCAGCAATCAGCCCCAGCATTTT

D gene: .
V gene: TRBV13
J gene: TRBJ2-5
clone size: .
CDR3 protein: CASSEKGAESQETQYF
CDR3 DNA: TGTGCCAGCAGCGAGAAAGGAGCGGAAAGTCAGGAGACCCAGTACTTC

D gene: TRBD2
V gene: TRBV27
J gene: TRBJ2-1
clone size: .
CDR3 protein: CASSLYAGGQSEQFF
CDR3 DNA: TGTGCCAGCAGTTTATATGCGGGGGGGCAGTCTGAGCAGTTCTTC

D gene: .
V gene: TRBV5-4
J gene: TRBJ2-7
clone size: .
CDR3 protein: CASSLPGGNYEQYF
CDR3 DNA: TGTGCCAGCAGCTTGCCAGGGGGGAACTACGAGCAGTACTTC

D gene: .
V gene: TRBV11-2
J gene: TRBJ2-5
clone size: .
CDR3 protein: CASSWGNQETQYF
CDR3 DNA: TGTGCCAGCAGCTGGGGCAACCAAGAGACCCAGTACTTC

D gene: .
V gene: TRBV19
J gene: TRBJ2-1
clone size: .
CDR3 protein: CASTSTTYNEQFF
CDR3 DNA: TGTGCCAGTACATCGACTACCTATAATGAGCAGTTCTTC

D gene: .
V gene: TRBV5-8
J gene: TRBJ2-3
clone size: .
CDR3 protein: CASKGGPSQDTQYF
CDR3 DNA: TGTGCCAGCAAGGGGGGGCCCTCCCAAGATACGCAGTATTTT

D gene: TRBD1
V gene: TRBV7-9
J gene: TRBJ2-7
clone size: .
CDR3 protein: CASSFSGRGHKTEQYF
CDR3 DNA: TGTGCCAGCAGCTTTTCGGGCAGGGGGCACAAGACCGAGCAGTACTTC

D gene: .
V gene: TRBV7-2
J gene: TRBJ2-7
clone size: .
CDR3 protein: CASSPSRQASYEQYF
CDR3 DNA: TGTGCCAGCAGCCCATCCCGACAGGCCTCCTACGAGCAGTACTTC

D gene: TRBD2
V gene: TRBV5-1
J gene: TRBJ2-1
clone size: .
CDR3 protein: CASEASGGKYNEQFF
CDR3 DNA: TGCGCCAGCGAGGCTAGCGGGGGAAAATACAATGAGCAGTTCTTC

D gene: TRBD1
V gene: TRBV7-3
J gene: TRBJ1-1
clone size: .
CDR3 protein: CASSLSEGAAAFF
CDR3 DNA: TGTGCCAGCAGCTTAAGTGAGGGGGCGGCGGCTTTCTTT

D gene: TRBD2
V gene: TRBV7-8
J gene: TRBJ2-3
clone size: .
CDR3 protein: CASSWGLAGDGADTQYF
CDR3 DNA: TGTGCCAGCAGCTGGGGACTAGCGGGAGATGGGGCAGATACGCAGTATTTT

D gene: TRBD2
V gene: TRBV10-3
J gene: TRBJ2-1
clone size: .
CDR3 protein: CAISLLAGGDNEQFF
CDR3 DNA: TGTGCCATCAGCTTACTAGCGGGAGGAGACAATGAGCAGTTCTTC

D gene: .
V gene: TRBV5-1
J gene: TRBJ2-7
clone size: few
CDR3 protein: CASSAAGGREQYF
CDR3 DNA: TGCGCCAGCAGCGCGGCCGGGGGTCGCGAGCAGTACTTC

D gene: .
V gene: TRBV5-1
J gene: TRBJ2-3
clone size: .
CDR3 protein: CASSPGGRSTDTQYF
CDR3 DNA: TGCGCCAGCAGTCCCGGGGGGCGTAGCACAGATACGCAGTATTTT

D gene: .
V gene: TRBV4-1
J gene: TRBJ2-1
clone size: .
CDR3 protein: CASSQGSLGYNEQFF
CDR3 DNA: TGCGCCAGCAGCCAAGGTAGCCTGGGTTACAATGAGCAGTTCTTC

D gene: TRBD1
V gene: TRBV5-1
J gene: TRBJ2-7
clone size: .
CDR3 protein: CASSLGWGQGYYEQYF
CDR3 DNA: TGCGCCAGCAGCTTGGGCTGGGGACAGGGGTACTACGAGCAGTACTTC

D gene: TRBD2
V gene: TRBV11-2
J gene: TRBJ2-5
clone size: few
CDR3 protein: CASSLDRGGATQYF
CDR3 DNA: TGTGCCAGCAGCTTAGATCGCGGGGGGGCGACCCAGTACTTC

D gene: .
V gene: TRBV18
J gene: TRBJ2-5
clone size: .
CDR3 protein: CASSPRGSQETQYF
CDR3 DNA: TGTGCCAGCTCACCACGCGGCTCGCAAGAGACCCAGTACTTC

D gene: .
V gene: TRBV9
J gene: TRBJ2-5
clone size: .
CDR3 protein: CASSVEGGDGAETQYF
CDR3 DNA: TGTGCCAGCAGCGTAGAGGGGGGGGATGGGGCAGAGACCCAGTACTTC

D gene: .
V gene: TRBV9
J gene: TRBJ2-1
clone size: .
CDR3 protein: CASSGRDNNEQFF
CDR3 DNA: TGTGCCAGCAGCGGGAGGGATAACAATGAGCAGTTCTTC

D gene: .
V gene: TRBV5-4
J gene: TRBJ2-1
clone size: .
CDR3 protein: CASSLEARGKFF
CDR3 DNA: TGTGCCAGCAGCTTGGAGGCCAGGGGAAAGTTCTTC

D gene: .
V gene: TRBV5-1
J gene: TRBJ2-1
clone size: .
CDR3 protein: CASSLGSMYEQFF
CDR3 DNA: TGCGCCAGCAGCTTGGGAAGCATGTATGAGCAGTTCTTC